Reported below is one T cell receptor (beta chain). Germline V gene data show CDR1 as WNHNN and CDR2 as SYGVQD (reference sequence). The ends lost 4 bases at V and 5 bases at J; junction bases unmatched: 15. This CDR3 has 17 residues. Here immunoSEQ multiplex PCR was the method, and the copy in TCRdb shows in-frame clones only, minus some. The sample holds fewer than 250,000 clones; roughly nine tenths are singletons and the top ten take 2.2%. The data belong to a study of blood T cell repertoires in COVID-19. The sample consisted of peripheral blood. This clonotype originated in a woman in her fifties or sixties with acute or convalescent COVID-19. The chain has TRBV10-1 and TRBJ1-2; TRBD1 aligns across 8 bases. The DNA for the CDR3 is TGCGCCAGCAGTGGCGGTTGGGGACAGGCCCCCCTATATGGCTACACCTTC. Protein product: CASSGGWGQAPLYGYTF.